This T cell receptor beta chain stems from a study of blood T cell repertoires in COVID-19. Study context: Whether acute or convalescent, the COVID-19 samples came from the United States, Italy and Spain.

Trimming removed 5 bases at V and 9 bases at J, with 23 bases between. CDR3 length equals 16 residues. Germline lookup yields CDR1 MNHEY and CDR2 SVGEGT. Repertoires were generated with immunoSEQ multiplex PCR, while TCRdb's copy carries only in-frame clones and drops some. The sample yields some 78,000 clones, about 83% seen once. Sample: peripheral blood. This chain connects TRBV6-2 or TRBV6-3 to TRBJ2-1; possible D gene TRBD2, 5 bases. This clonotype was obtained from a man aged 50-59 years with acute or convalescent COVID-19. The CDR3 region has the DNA TGTGCCAGCAGTACTATGAGGACTTACGGTCGGGGTGAGCAGTTCTTC. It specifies CASSTMRTYGRGEQFF.